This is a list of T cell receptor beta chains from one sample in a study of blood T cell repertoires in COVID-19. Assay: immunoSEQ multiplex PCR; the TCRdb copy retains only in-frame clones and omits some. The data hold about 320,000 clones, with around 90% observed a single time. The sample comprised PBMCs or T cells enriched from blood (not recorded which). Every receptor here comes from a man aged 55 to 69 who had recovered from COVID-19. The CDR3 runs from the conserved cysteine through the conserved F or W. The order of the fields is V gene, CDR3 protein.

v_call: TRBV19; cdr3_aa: CASSIALAGVRNEQFF
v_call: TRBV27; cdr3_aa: CASSSQRSASSEQYF
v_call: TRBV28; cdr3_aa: CASRAVRDFGYEQYF
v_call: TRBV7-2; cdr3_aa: CASSLFAGEGTGELFF
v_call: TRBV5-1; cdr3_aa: CASGPTSGRALDTQYF
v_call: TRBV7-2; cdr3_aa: CASSLGLPSSGNTIYF
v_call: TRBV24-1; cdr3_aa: CATSDTGENEKLFF
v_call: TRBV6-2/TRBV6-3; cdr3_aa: CASSYQGGTGELFF
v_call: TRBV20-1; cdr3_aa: CSASPPRVGDQPQHF
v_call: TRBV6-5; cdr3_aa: CASSWTGTSYEQYF
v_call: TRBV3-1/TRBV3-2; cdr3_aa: CASSQVGQNIQYF
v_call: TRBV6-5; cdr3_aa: CASSSLYSNQPQHF